These 11 T cell receptor beta chains originate from one sample sequenced in a study of identical twins. TCRdb analysed the 5' RACE reads with MiXCR anew, one entry per CDR3 protein. Here the sample spans about 250,000 distinct CDR3 sequences, more than 12% being singletons. The specimen sequenced was memory (CD45RO+) T cells sorted from blood. These TCRs come from a woman aged 18-29 years in good health.

The rearrangement uses TRBV20-1 and TRBJ2-4, with 11 nucleotides matching TRBD2. The germline V gene encodes CDR1 DFQATT and CDR2 SNEGSKA (reference sequence). After removal of 6 bases from V and 0 bases from J, the junction contained 1 base not matched to a gene. The length of the CDR3 is 14 residues. The CDR3 sequence: CSATSGIAKNIQYF. The CDR3 coding sequence is TGCAGTGCGACTAGCGGGATAGCCAAAAACATTCAGTACTTC.

Concerning this clonotype: The junction does not match germline at one end; this may be a read error. The chain joins TRBV20-1 to TRBJ2-5, with TRBD2 matching over 7 bases. Germline-derived CDR1 and CDR2 are DFQATT and SNEGSKA (reference sequence). The CDR3 consists of 14 residues. CDR3 in DNA: TGCAGTGCTCGAGAGCCTAGCGGCCAAGAGACCCAGTACTTC. It is translated as CSAREPSGQETQYF.

This clonotype was recorded many times. This rearrangement joins TRBV12-3 or TRBV12-4 to TRBJ2-5; D gene uncertain. The CDR3 has 13 residues. Trimming removed 5 bases at V and 2 bases at J, with 9 bases between. The CDR3 region is CASSINLQETQYF. The CDR3 DNA is TGTGCCAGCAGTATAAACCTGCAAGAGACCCAGTACTTC.

This clonotype was recorded many times. This chain's CDR3 is CASRPSSTDTQYF. CDR3 DNA sequence: TGCGCCAGCAGACCTTCTAGCACAGATACGCAGTATTTT. The V call is TRBV10-2, the J call TRBJ2-3; D is uncertain. Trimming left V 6 bases short and J 0 bases short, with 7 bases between. Germline V CDR1 and CDR2: WSHSY, SAAADI. There are 13 residues in the CDR3.

The chain employs TRBV5-1 and TRBJ1-6; TRBD1 might be the D (5 bases). Germline CDR1 SGHRS, CDR2 YFSETQ. The CDR3 spans 16 residues. The V gene lost 3 bases and the J gene lost 4 bases, with 14 bases spanning the gap. CDR3 bases: TGCGCCAGCAGCTCCCTAGGAGGGGATTATAATTCACCCCTCCACTTT. It translates to CASSSLGGDYNSPLHF.

This chain uses TRBV29-1 with TRBJ2-2, with 9 bases lining up with TRBD2. The germline CDR1 and CDR2 sequences are SQVTM and ANQGSEA. This CDR3 has 16 residues. V gave up 1 base and J gave up 7 bases; unmatched junction bases: 10. The CDR3, as DNA: TGCAGCGTTGAAGCCAGGGGACTAGCCTCCGGCGGGGAGCTGTTTTTT. Translating gives CSVEARGLASGGELFF.

The rearrangement joins TRBV27 to TRBJ1-1, with TRBD1 as a possible D gene (6 bases). V was cut by 3 bases and J by 3 bases, with 11 bases left in between. CDR1 and CDR2 from the germline V gene are MNHEY and SMNVEV (reference sequence). This CDR3 contains 14 residues. For the CDR3, the DNA is TGTGCCAGCAGTTTGGACAGAACCCACACTGAAGCTTTCTTT. Amino acid sequence: CASSLDRTHTEAFF.

V and J are TRBV7-9 and TRBJ2-7, with D unclear. V lost 6 bases to trimming and J lost 6 bases, with 12 bases between them. CDR1 is SEHNR and CDR2 is FQNEAQ in the germline V gene (reference sequence). The CDR3 runs 12 residues. Here the CDR3 reads CASRRLQSEQYF. CDR3 coding DNA: TGTGCCAGCAGAAGACTGCAAAGCGAGCAGTACTTC. Looking up the rest from reference TRBV7-9 and TRBJ2-7 gives the full variable domain: DTGVSQNPRHKITKRGQNVTFRCDPISEHNRLYWYRQTLGQGPEFLTYFQNEAQLEKSRLLSDRFSAERPKGSFSTLEIQRTEQGDSAMYLCASRRLQSEQYFGPGTRLTVT.

The CDR3 nucleotides read TGCGCCAGCAGCTTGACAGGGGATAACACTGAAGCTTTCTTT. Translating gives CASSLTGDNTEAFF. The J gene is TRBJ1-1, the V gene TRBV5-1; 7 positions match TRBD1. Germline V CDR1 and CDR2: SGHRS, YFSETQ. CDR3 length: 14 amino acids. The junction had 2 bases not matched to a gene; V was cut back by 1 base and J by 2 bases.

This chain links TRBV6-5 with TRBJ2-7, with D perhaps matching TRBD1 (6 bases). The CDR3 consists of 15 residues. Trimming cost V 4 bases and J 2 bases, with 15 bases left between them. From germline, CDR1 is MNHEY and CDR2 SVGAGI. As DNA, the CDR3 is TGTGCCAGCAGTTTCGACAGGCCGAGGACCTACGAGCAGTACTTC. Translated: CASSFDRPRTYEQYF.

This clonotype came up a few times. The rearrangement uses TRBV5-1 and TRBJ2-7; 7 bases are shared with TRBD2. V lost 4 bases, J lost 4 bases, and 8 bases stayed unmatched. Germline loops: CDR1 SGHRS, CDR2 YFSETQ. The CDR3 is 14 residues long. CDR3 coding DNA: TGCGCCAGCAGCACACGGACTAGTCGTTACGAGCAGTACTTC. It translates to CASSTRTSRYEQYF.